Each of the 17 T cell receptor beta chains below was sequenced from the same sample in a study of cytomegalovirus exposure and HLA in healthy donors. This PCR relied on a set of 60 Vbeta primers and 13 Jbeta primers. Generated by immunoSEQ multiplex PCR, the TCRdb table keeps only in-frame clones and is missing some. The sample includes tens of thousands of clones, 60% to 80% of them seen just once. Specimen: PBMCs. Every receptor here comes from a woman aged 45-65 years in good health and CMV-seropositive.

The J gene is TRBJ2-7, the V gene TRBV7-9; TRBD2 agrees at 7 bases. The germline V gene encodes CDR1 SEHNR and CDR2 FQNEAQ (reference sequence). The CDR3 consists of 14 residues. Trimming took 5 bases from V and 7 from J; bases not matched to a gene: 11. The CDR3 DNA reads as TGTGCCAGCAGCCTGGGAGGGCCAGGTAGAGAGCAGTACGTC. This sequence encodes CASSLGGPGREQYV.

This chain joins TRBV2 and TRBJ1-4; 9 nucleotides line up with TRBD1. Germline-derived CDR1 and CDR2 are SNHLY and FYNNEI. The CDR3 is 15 amino acids. The ends lost 6 bases at V and 0 bases at J; junction bases unmatched: 2. DNA of the CDR3: TGTGCCAGCAGGGACAGGGGAACAACTAATGAAAAACTGTTTTTT. Its translation: CASRDRGTTNEKLFF.

V and J are TRBV14 and TRBJ2-7, with 11 bases identical to TRBD2. The J segment lost 6 bases and the V segment lost 4 bases, leaving 2 bases of the junction unmatched. Germline CDR1 is SGHDN and CDR2 is FVKESK. The CDR3 has 13 residues. In nucleotides, the CDR3 is TGTGCCAGCAGCCGGGGACTAGCGGTCGAGCAGTACGTC. It is translated as CASSRGLAVEQYV.

A few counts support this clone. The chain joins TRBV9 to TRBJ1-2; D is undetermined. Trimming shortened V by 2 bases and J by 4 bases, and 15 bases separated the two germline ends. From germline, CDR1 is SGDLS and CDR2 YYNGEE. The CDR3 loop spans 15 amino acids. CDR3 DNA sequence: TGTGCCAGCAGCGTGGAGGTTGAGGGAGCCTATGGCTACACCTTC. It specifies CASSVEVEGAYGYTF.

V usage is TRBV30 and J usage is TRBJ1-2; possibly TRBD1 for D (5 bases). Trimming left V 3 bases short and J 7 bases short, with 15 bases between. Germline V gene lookup returns CDR1 GTSNPN and CDR2 SVGIG (reference sequence). The CDR3 runs to 13 residues. CDR3 sequence reads: CAWRWRQGSGYTF. DNA of the CDR3: TGTGCCTGGAGGTGGCGGCAGGGCTCTGGCTACACCTTC.

V gene TRBV19 combines with J gene TRBJ1-5, with a tentative D call TRBD1 (6 bases). Germline V gives CDR1 LNHDA, CDR2 SQIVND (reference sequence). The CDR3 extends over 12 amino acids. V dropped 4 bases and J dropped 7 bases, with 8 bases sitting between them. CDR3 sequence: CASSNRDQPQHF. DNA of the CDR3: TGTGCCAGTAGTAACAGGGACCAGCCCCAGCATTTT.

The gene calls are TRBV9 and TRBJ2-7; a possible D gene is TRBD2 (5 bases). V gave up 4 bases and J gave up 0 bases, with 23 bases separating them. The CDR3 totals 18 residues. Germline CDR1 SGDLS, CDR2 YYNGEE. The CDR3 spells CASSPRGYERKGSYEQYV. In DNA, the CDR3 is TGTGCCAGCAGCCCCCGTGGGTATGAGCGGAAGGGCTCCTACGAGCAGTACGTC.

The J gene is TRBJ2-5, the V gene TRBV5-1, with TRBD2 matching over 9 bases. The germline gives CDR1 SGHRS, CDR2 YFSETQ. With V trimmed by 0 bases and J by 5 bases, 5 bases remained unmatched. The CDR3 runs 15 residues. The CDR3 reads CASSLEASGIETQYF. CDR3 nucleotides: TGCGCCAGCAGCTTGGAGGCTAGCGGGATCGAGACCCAGTACTTC.

The rearrangement joins TRBV6-5 to TRBJ2-1; TRBD1 might be the D (5 bases). The CDR3 covers 13 residues. With 2 bases removed from V and 5 bases from J, the gap between germline ends came to 7 bases. Germline lookup yields CDR1 MNHEY and CDR2 SVGAGI. The CDR3 DNA reads as TGTGCCAGCAGTTACGGGGCCAACAATGAGCAGTTCTTC. It encodes CASSYGANNEQFF.

A note on this clone: An end of the junction does not agree with germline; a read error may underlie this. The V gene is TRBV7-9, the J gene TRBJ2-1, with 11 bases that match TRBD2. The CDR3 is 15 amino acids. From germline, CDR1 is SEHNR and CDR2 FQNEAQ (reference sequence). CDR3 in DNA: TGTGCCAGCAGCGTAGCGGGAGGGCCGGGTGGTGAGCAGTTCTTC. Translated: CASSVAGGPGGEQFF.

CDR3 amino acids: CASSPRSPGTPGAKNIQYF. CDR3 sequence (DNA): TGTGCCAGCAGCCCAAGGAGCCCCGGGACTCCAGGAGCCAAAAACATTCAGTACTTC. The chain recombines TRBV21-1 with TRBJ2-4; the table's D call, TRBD2, has no DNA check behind it. TRBV21-1 is classified as a pseudogene. The CDR3 consists of 19 residues.

This chain joins TRBV6-1 and TRBJ1-1; D remains unclear. The CDR3 sequence is 13 residues long. Germline loops: CDR1 MNHNS, CDR2 SASEGT. V shed 5 bases and J shed 4 bases, with 11 bases lying between them. The CDR3 coding sequence is TGTGCCAGCAGTTTATCCGGGAGCACTGAAGCTTTCTTT. As protein: CASSLSGSTEAFF.

The chain is built from TRBV5-1 and TRBJ2-1; a weak D match, TRBD2 (6 bases). The CDR3 is 14 amino acids. The V gene lost 3 bases and the J gene lost 7 bases, with 14 bases spanning the gap. Per the germline V gene, CDR1 is SGHRS and CDR2 is YFSETQ. CDR3 coding DNA: TGCGCCAGCAGCTCCCTAGCGACGGGGAATGAGCAGTTCTTC. Encoded protein: CASSSLATGNEQFF. Using reference TRBV5-1 and TRBJ2-1 for the parts outside the CDR3, the full variable domain is KAGVTQTPRYLIKTRGQQVTLSCSPISGHRSVSWYQQTPGQGLQFLFEYFSETQRNKGNFPGRFSGRQFSNSRSEMNVSTLELGDSALYLCASSSLATGNEQFFGPGTRLTVL.

The V gene is TRBV5-5, the J gene TRBJ1-2, with a tentative D call TRBD1 (6 bases). This CDR3 contains 13 residues. The germline V gene encodes CDR1 SGHKS and CDR2 YYEKEE (reference sequence). Trimming took 5 bases from V and 4 from J, leaving 12 bases between them. CDR3 sequence reads: CASSVRGSYGYTF. The CDR3 nucleotides read TGTGCCAGCAGTGTCAGGGGCTCCTATGGCTACACCTTC.

The gene calls are TRBV30 and TRBJ1-1; no firm D call. The CDR3 is made up of 12 amino acids. Trimming took off 3 bases at V and 4 bases at J, with 9 bases between the two ends. Germline values: CDR1 GTSNPN, CDR2 SVGIG (reference sequence). CDR3 nucleotide sequence: TGTGCCTGGAGAGATGCGGGCACTGAAGCTTTCTTT. Residues: CAWRDAGTEAFF.

V gene TRBV7-9 combines with J gene TRBJ2-1, with a tentative D call TRBD2 (5 bases). CDR3 size: 13 residues. V lost 3 bases and J lost 9, with 12 bases in between. CDR1 is SEHNR, CDR2 FQNEAQ, per germline (reference sequence). CDR3 loop: CASSFLTTGEQFF. In nucleotides, the CDR3 is TGTGCCAGCAGCTTCCTGACTACTGGTGAGCAGTTCTTC.

The rearrangement uses TRBV5-6 and TRBJ2-7; D may be TRBD1 (6 bases). The CDR3 is 14 amino acids. Germline CDR1 reads SGHDT; CDR2 reads YYEEEE. V was clipped by 0 bases and J by 1 base, with 8 bases between them. The CDR3 DNA reads TGTGCCAGCAGCTTGGTTCAGGGGTCCTACGAGCAGTACTTC. Translated: CASSLVQGSYEQYF.